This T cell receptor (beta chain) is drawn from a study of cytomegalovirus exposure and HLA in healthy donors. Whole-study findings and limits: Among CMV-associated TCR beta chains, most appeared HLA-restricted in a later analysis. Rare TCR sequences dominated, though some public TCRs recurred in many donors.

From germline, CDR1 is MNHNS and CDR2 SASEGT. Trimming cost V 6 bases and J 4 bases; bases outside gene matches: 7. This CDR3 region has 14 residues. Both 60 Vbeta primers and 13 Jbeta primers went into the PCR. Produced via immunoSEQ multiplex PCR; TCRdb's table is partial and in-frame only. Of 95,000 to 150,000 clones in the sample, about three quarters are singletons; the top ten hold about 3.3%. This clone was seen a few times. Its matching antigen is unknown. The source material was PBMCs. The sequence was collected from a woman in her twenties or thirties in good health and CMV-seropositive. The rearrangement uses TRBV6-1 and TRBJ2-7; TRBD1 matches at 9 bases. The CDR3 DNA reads TGTGCCAGCAGACCATTGACAGGGGGGTACGAGCAGTACTTC. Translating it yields CASRPLTGGYEQYF.